The 21 T cell receptor beta chains presented below share a single source sample, sequenced in a study of shared clonotypes between healthy human individuals (TCRdb year 2020). The library came from the immunoSEQ multiplex PCR assay. Here the immuneACCESS table is served through TCRdb, limited to in-frame sequences with V and J called. Missing clones are a known gap in these copies; in checked studies unresolved V genes cover under half, and the rest lacks a known reason. The sample records 190,000 or so clones, 66% of which are singletons. The top ten constitute 8% to 13% of the sample. The specimen was memory CD4+ T cells sorted from blood. What this sample's cell subset or site label stands for: CD45RA-negative fraction. These receptors all stem from a man aged 25 to 45 in good health.

Many counts were recorded for this clone. The V gene is TRBV7-9, the J gene TRBJ2-5, with 7 bases that match TRBD1. This CDR3 comprises 13 residues. The trim removed 7 bases at V and 5 bases at J, leaving 7 bases unmatched. Germline-derived CDR1 and CDR2 are SEHNR and FQNEAQ (reference sequence). CDR3 sequence reads: CASTLTGSETQYF. The CDR3 nucleotides are TGTGCCAGCACCCTGACAGGGTCGGAGACCCAGTACTTC.

J is TRBJ2-7 and V is TRBV5-1, with 7 bases matching TRBD1. CDR3 length: 15 amino acids. The germline V gene encodes CDR1 SGHRS and CDR2 YFSETQ. The V and J ends lost 0 bases and 4 bases, in that order; junction bases with no gene match: 7. The CDR3 DNA follows: TGCGCCAGCAGCTTGGATGGCAGGGGGTTTTACGAGCAGTACTTC. It codes for CASSLDGRGFYEQYF.

This clone occurred many times. V and J are TRBV28 and TRBJ1-1, with no clear D. This CDR3 is built from 15 residues. V shed 3 bases and J shed 4 bases, with 15 bases lying between them. Germline lookup yields CDR1 MDHEN and CDR2 SYDVKM. The CDR3 sequence is CASSFQSAGRTEAFF. In nucleotides, the CDR3 is TGTGCCAGCAGTTTTCAATCGGCAGGCCGCACTGAAGCTTTCTTT.

The rearrangement uses TRBV2 and TRBJ2-5; TRBD1 aligns across 7 bases. The germline gives CDR1 SNHLY, CDR2 FYNNEI. J gave up 3 bases and V 5 bases, and 6 bases lay outside the gene matches. The CDR3 is 14 residues long. The DNA of the CDR3 is TGTGCCAGCAGTATCGGGACAGTGGAAGAGACCCAGTACTTC. This codes for CASSIGTVEETQYF.

The chain carries TRBV5-3 and TRBJ2-1, with 12 bases fitting TRBD2. TRBV5-3 belongs to the ORF category, with a function that is uncertain. This CDR3 has 15 amino acids. V shed 8 bases, J shed 5 bases, and the junction held 8 bases outside the gene matches. The CDR3 DNA follows: TGTGCCAGCAGCCTAGCGGGAGGGCCACACAATGAGCAGTTCTTC. Encoded protein: CASSLAGGPHNEQFF.

This sequence joins TRBV29-1 and TRBJ2-7, with D perhaps TRBD2 (6 bases). The germline gives CDR1 SQVTM, CDR2 ANQGSEA. The CDR3 has 15 residues. Trimming left V 3 bases short and J 6 bases short, with 21 bases between. CDR3 in amino acids: CSVDAPTDLGGEQYF. The CDR3 coding sequence is TGCAGCGTTGACGCCCCTACGGACCTCGGGGGCGAGCAGTACTTC.

CDR3 in DNA: TGCGCCAGCAGTGACTTGTGGTGGCAGGGCACAGATACGCAGTATTTT. It specifies CASSDLWWQGTDTQYF. The chain is built from TRBV10-2 and TRBJ2-3, with unresolved D. Germline values: CDR1 WSHSY, CDR2 SAAADI. The length of the CDR3 is 16 residues. V was cut by 3 bases and J by 1 base, with 14 bases left in between.

This clone was counted once. The genes are TRBV4-3 and TRBJ1-1; tentative D call: TRBD1 (5 bases). The ends were cut back, 0 bases at V and 0 bases at J, with 8 bases in the middle. The CDR3 consists of 15 residues. The germline gives CDR1 LGHNA, CDR2 YSLEER. Written as DNA, the CDR3 is TGCGCCAGCAGCCAAGAGACAGCTATGAACACTGAAGCTTTCTTT. Encoded protein: CASSQETAMNTEAFF.

V gene TRBV25-1 combines with J gene TRBJ2-1; 9 bases are a match to TRBD1. Germline CDR1 reads MGHDK; CDR2 reads SYGVNS. CDR3 length: 14 amino acids. J was trimmed by 7 bases and V by 0 bases; bases with no gene match: 1. Here the CDR3 DNA reads TGTGCCAGCAGTGAATATGGGACAGGGAATGAGCAGTTCTTC. It encodes CASSEYGTGNEQFF.

V and J are TRBV2 and TRBJ2-1, with TRBD2 matching over 12 bases. With V trimmed by 6 bases and J by 5 bases, 5 bases remained unmatched. Per the germline V gene, CDR1 is SNHLY and CDR2 is FYNNEI. The CDR3 has 15 residues. The CDR3 is CASRPTSGGHNEQFF. CDR3 in DNA: TGTGCCAGCAGGCCGACTAGCGGGGGACACAATGAGCAGTTCTTC. Using reference TRBV2 and TRBJ2-1 for the parts outside the CDR3, the full variable domain is EPEVTQTPSHQVTQMGQEVILRCVPISNHLYFYWYRQILGQKVEFLVSFYNNEISEKSEIFDDQFSVERPDGSNFTLKIRSTKLEDSAMYFCASRPTSGGHNEQFFGPGTRLTVL.

This clone occurred once. This chain uses TRBV6-5 with TRBJ2-2; the match to TRBD2 covers 11 bases. The junction had 6 bases not matched to a gene; V was cut back by 2 bases and J by 7 bases. CDR1 is MNHEY, CDR2 SVGAGI, per germline. This CDR3 has 16 residues. In nucleotides, the CDR3 is TGTGCCAGCAGTTACCTAGCGGGAGGAGCCAACGGGGAGCTGTTTTTT. Residues: CASSYLAGGANGELFF.

This clone turned up a few times. J is TRBJ2-3 and V is TRBV14; the D gene is possibly TRBD2 (5 bases). The CDR3 is 16 amino acids. Germline V gene sequence: CDR1 SGHDN, CDR2 FVKESK. Trimming took 4 bases from V and 3 from J, leaving 17 bases between them. This chain's CDR3 is CASSPPSARGTDTQYF. The CDR3, as DNA: TGTGCCAGCAGCCCTCCTTCCGCGAGAGGGACAGATACGCAGTATTTT. The full variable domain, in which reference TRBV14 and TRBJ2-3 provide the parts outside the CDR3, is EAGVTQFPSHSVIEKGQTVTLRCDPISGHDNLYWYRRVMGKEIKFLLHFVKESKQDESGMPNNRFLAERTGGTYSTLKVQPAELEDSGVYFCASSPPSARGTDTQYFGPGTRLTVL.

There are a few counts of this clone. The CDR3 DNA sequence: TGTGCCAGTACCCCCGTGGAGGGGGCTTACAATGAGCAGTTCTTC. It is translated as CASTPVEGAYNEQFF. This chain connects TRBV19 to TRBJ2-1, with D tentatively TRBD1 (7 bases). The length of the CDR3 is 15 residues. V was clipped by 7 bases and J by 4 bases, with 17 bases between them. CDR1 and CDR2 from the germline V gene are LNHDA and SQIVND (reference sequence).

The rearrangement links TRBV7-6 to TRBJ2-2, with D unresolved. The CDR3 is 15 amino acids. Trimming cost V 4 bases and J 0 bases, with 9 bases left between them. Germline V gene sequence: CDR1 SGHVS, CDR2 FNYEAQ. CDR3: CASSSDFSNTGELFF. CDR3 bases: TGTGCCAGCAGCTCCGATTTCTCGAACACCGGGGAGCTGTTTTTT.

V gene TRBV11-3 combines with J gene TRBJ2-7; TRBD1 aligns across 9 bases. The CDR3 totals 15 residues. The germline V gene has CDR1 SGHNT and CDR2 YENEEA. The J segment lost 5 bases and the V segment lost 3 bases, leaving 8 bases of the junction unmatched. In DNA form, the CDR3 reads TGTGCCAGCAGCTTGACTCCGGGACAGGGACACGAGCAGTACTTC. It codes for CASSLTPGQGHEQYF. The full variable domain, rest sourced from reference TRBV11-3 and TRBJ2-7, is EAGVVQSPRYKIIEKKQPVAFWCNPISGHNTLYWYLQNLGQGPELLIRYENEEAVDDSQLPKDRFSAERLKGVDSTLKIQPAELGDSAVYLCASSLTPGQGHEQYFGPGTRLTVT.

This clone came up many times. The CDR3 region is CATSTPGSRNTIYF. CDR3 DNA sequence: TGTGCCACCAGCACCCCAGGGTCACGGAACACCATATATTTT. V usage is TRBV15 and J usage is TRBJ1-3, with a tentative D call TRBD1 (5 bases). The CDR3 is 14 residues long. V lost 4 bases, J lost 7 bases, and 14 bases lay in between. Germline V gives CDR1 LNHNV, CDR2 YYDKDF (reference sequence).

V gene TRBV2 combines with J gene TRBJ2-3; 8 nucleotides line up with TRBD2. The trim removed 6 bases at V and 7 bases at J, leaving 9 bases unmatched. The CDR3 consists of 14 residues. The germline V gene has CDR1 SNHLY and CDR2 FYNNEI. This CDR3 reads CASRFQRESYTQYF. The CDR3 coding sequence is TGTGCCAGCAGGTTTCAGCGGGAGAGTTATACGCAGTATTTT.

This clone was counted ten times or more. This chain uses TRBV28 with TRBJ2-7; D remains ambiguous. Trimming removed 5 bases from V and 0 bases from J, with 11 bases in between. CDR1 and CDR2 from the germline V gene are MDHEN and SYDVKM. This CDR3 region has 14 residues. The CDR3 region is CASSLWASSYEQYF. The CDR3 nucleotides are TGTGCCAGCAGTCTCTGGGCGAGCTCCTACGAGCAGTACTTC. The full variable domain, in which reference TRBV28 and TRBJ2-7 provide the parts outside the CDR3, is DVKVTQSSRYLVKRTGEKVFLECVQDMDHENMFWYRQDPGLGLRLIYFSYDVKMKEKGDIPEGYSVSREKKERFSLILESASTNQTSMYLCASSLWASSYEQYFGPGTRLTVT.

CDR3: CASSEWMTSAEQYF. CDR3 coding DNA: TGCGCCAGCAGTGAGTGGATGACTAGCGCCGAGCAGTACTTC. V gene TRBV10-1 combines with J gene TRBJ2-7; 8 nucleotides match TRBD2. CDR3 size: 14 residues. From germline, CDR1 is WNHNN and CDR2 SYGVQD (reference sequence). The J segment lost 6 bases and the V segment lost 1 base, leaving 5 bases of the junction unmatched.

The V gene is TRBV6-6, the J gene TRBJ1-1, with D uncertain. V lost 0 bases to trimming and J lost 0 bases, with 5 bases between them. The CDR3 is 14 amino acids. CDR1 and CDR2 from the germline V gene are MNHNY and SVGAGI (reference sequence). The CDR3 loop reads CASSYSGMNTEAFF. CDR3 DNA: TGTGCCAGCAGTTACTCGGGGATGAACACTGAAGCTTTCTTT.

This clone has just a few counts. The chain combines TRBV11-2 with TRBJ1-1; weak D call: TRBD1 (6 bases). V was clipped by 4 bases and J by 10 bases, with 22 bases between them. Germline CDR1 SGHAT, CDR2 FQNNGV. The CDR3 consists of 15 residues. CDR3 nucleotides: TGTGCCAGCAGCTCCTTCTCGGTGGGGAGGGGGTTAGCTTTCTTT. It specifies CASSSFSVGRGLAFF. Supplemented by reference TRBV11-2 and TRBJ1-1, the full variable domain reads EAGVAQSPRYKIIEKRQSVAFWCNPISGHATLYWYQQILGQGPKLLIQFQNNGVVDDSQLPKDRFSAERLKGVDSTLKIQPAKLEDSAVYLCASSSFSVGRGLAFFGQGTRLTVV.